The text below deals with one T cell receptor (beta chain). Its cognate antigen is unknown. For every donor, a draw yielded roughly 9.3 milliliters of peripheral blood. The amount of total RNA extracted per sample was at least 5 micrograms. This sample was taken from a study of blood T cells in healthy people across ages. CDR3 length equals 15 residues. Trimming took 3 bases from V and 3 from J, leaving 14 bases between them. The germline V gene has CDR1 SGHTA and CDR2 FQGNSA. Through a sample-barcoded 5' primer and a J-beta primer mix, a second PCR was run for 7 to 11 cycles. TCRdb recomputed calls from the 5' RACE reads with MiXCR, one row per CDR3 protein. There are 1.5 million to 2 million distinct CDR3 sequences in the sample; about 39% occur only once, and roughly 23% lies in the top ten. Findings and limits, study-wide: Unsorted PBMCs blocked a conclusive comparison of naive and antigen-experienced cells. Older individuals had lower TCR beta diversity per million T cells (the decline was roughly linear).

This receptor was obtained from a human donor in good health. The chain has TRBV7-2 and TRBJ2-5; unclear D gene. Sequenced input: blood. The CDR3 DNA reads TGTGCCAGCAGCTTGCTACTCCAGAAAGAAGAGACCCAGTACTTC. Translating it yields CASSLLLQKEETQYF.